What follows are 8 T cell receptor beta chains derived from one specimen sequenced in a study of CD8 T cells in Susac syndrome. Reverse transcription of 0.5 to 1 ug RNA was performed with random hexamers. From the immunoSEQ multiplex PCR reads, TCRdb called clonotypes with MiXCR, one entry per CDR3 protein. The table includes 95,000 to 150,000 distinct CDR3 sequences, 85% to 95% detected once. Sequences were obtained from CD8+ T cells from PBMCs. These receptors were obtained from a human donor with Susac syndrome.

The chain joins TRBV2 to TRBJ2-2, with TRBD2 as a possible D gene (5 bases). The germline V and J ends were trimmed by 5 bases and 0 bases, with 7 bases remaining between them. CDR3 size: 14 residues. Germline assignment: CDR1 SNHLY and CDR2 FYNNEI. The CDR3 reads CASSSGSNTGELFF. The CDR3 nucleotides are TGTGCCAGCAGTAGCGGATCGAACACCGGGGAGCTGTTTTTT.

Written as DNA, the CDR3 is TGCAGCGTCGCCGGGACAAGCGGAGGGGGCCACTACGAGCAGTACTTC. Amino acid sequence: CSVAGTSGGGHYEQYF. V is TRBV29-1 and J is TRBJ2-7; D possibly corresponds to TRBD1 (7 bases). Trimming took 6 bases from V and 3 from J, leaving 24 bases between them. Germline CDR1 reads SQVTM; CDR2 reads ANQGSEA. This CDR3 comprises 16 residues.

The CDR3 DNA is TGTGCCAGCAGGAGGGGTGAAGCTTTCTTT. Amino acids: CASRRGEAFF. The rearrangement uses TRBV12-3 or TRBV12-4 and TRBJ1-1, with a possible D match to TRBD1 (5 bases). This CDR3 contains 10 residues. Trimming shortened V by 6 bases and J by 7 bases, and 6 bases separated the two germline ends.

The chain is built from TRBV2 and TRBJ2-5, with TRBD1 as a possible D gene (6 bases). Germline CDR1 and CDR2: SNHLY and FYNNEI. Deletions cut 4 bases from V and 0 bases from J, with 15 bases between. This CDR3 is built from 16 residues. This CDR3 is CASSVGGLRYQETQYF. In DNA, the CDR3 is TGTGCCAGCAGTGTTGGGGGCCTGAGGTACCAAGAGACCCAGTACTTC.

The J gene is TRBJ2-1, the V gene TRBV5-1, with unresolved D. This CDR3 is built from 13 residues. With 0 bases removed from V and 8 bases from J, the gap between germline ends came to 9 bases. From germline, CDR1 is SGHRS and CDR2 YFSETQ. The CDR3 reads CASSLAGRDEQFF. CDR3 DNA sequence: TGCGCCAGCAGCTTGGCAGGAAGGGATGAGCAGTTCTTC.

This clonotype has a handful of counts. The J gene is TRBJ2-1, the V gene TRBV4-3; possible D gene TRBD2, 5 bases. Germline V gene data show CDR1 as LGHNA and CDR2 as YSLEER. With 0 bases removed from V and 8 bases from J, the gap between germline ends came to 14 bases. This CDR3 region has 15 residues. For the CDR3, the DNA is TGCGCCAGCAGCCAAGATGGCGGGCCCCTCGATGAGCAGTTCTTC. The encoded protein is CASSQDGGPLDEQFF.

This sequence joins TRBV6-1 and TRBJ1-2; D perhaps matches TRBD1 (6 bases). Germline CDR1 and CDR2: MNHNS and SASEGT. The CDR3 is 15 residues long. Trimming stripped 4 bases from V and 0 bases from J, with 12 bases between. CDR3 bases: TGTGCCAGCAGTGTTCGCGCAGGGGCTAACTATGGCTACACCTTC. Protein product: CASSVRAGANYGYTF.

The chain employs TRBV28 and TRBJ2-1; D possibly uses TRBD1 or TRBD2 (5 bases each). Germline values: CDR1 MDHEN, CDR2 SYDVKM. V was pared by 8 bases and J by 9 bases, with 14 bases between. The length of the CDR3 is 12 residues. This chain's CDR3 is CASSGARGEQFF. In DNA form, the CDR3 reads TGTGCCAGCTCCGGGGCGCGAGGTGAGCAGTTCTTC.